This T cell receptor beta chain stems from a study of radiotherapy plus CTLA-4 blockade in lung cancer. For the study at large: Patients showed objective responses in roughly 18% of cases, and disease control was achieved by 25% to 35%.

Using immunoSEQ multiplex PCR, the repertoire was profiled, and TCRdb retains in-frame clones only, with some absent. Seen here are roughly 70,000 clones, 87% observed once, and the top ten hold 40%. Ipilimumab-mediated CTLA-4 blockade plus focal radiation was given to patients having chemo-refractory metastatic non-small-cell lung cancer. CDR3 length: 14 residues. Germline loops: CDR1 MNHGY, CDR2 SAAAGT. V was shortened by 7 bases and J by 0 bases, with 11 bases between the two germline ends. Study-level findings and limits: In blood, tumor-derived TCR clones expanded after radiotherapy plus ipilimumab. It was early blood T cell clone dynamics, with interferon-beta, that reportedly best predicted response.

A note on this clone: Its specificity is not known.

The source was peripheral blood, collected from a patient treated with radiotherapy plus ipilimumab. The receptor's source is a human donor with non-small cell lung cancer that progressed on radiotherapy plus ipilimumab. The V gene is TRBV6-8, the J gene TRBJ2-3; D is uncertain. CDR3 coding DNA: TGTGCCAGCATCCGGTGTGTAAGCACAGATACGCAGTATTTT. Protein product: CASIRCVSTDTQYF.